The entry that follows covers one T cell receptor beta chain sequence. CDR1 and CDR2 (germline): MNHNY, SVGAGI (reference sequence). The CDR3 length is 16 residues. V lost 7 bases to trimming and J lost 4 bases; unmatched junction nucleotides: 11. This specimen belongs to a study of PD-L1 blockade in urothelial cancer. Assay used: immunoSEQ multiplex PCR; TCRdb lists only in-frame clones, some missing. The sample lists fewer than 130,000 clones, 70% to 90% occurring once. The receptor comes from a man aged 45-65 years with urothelial cancer. This chain uses TRBV6-6 with TRBJ1-5, with 9 positions matching TRBD1. Sequencing used PBMCs, obtained around atezolizumab (anti-PD-L1) treatment. The DNA of the CDR3 is TGTGCCAGCACCCTGACCGGGACAGGGAAGAATCAGCCCCAGCATTTT. Translating gives CASTLTGTGKNQPQHF.